The 29 T cell receptor beta chains given below trace back to one sample, sequenced in a study of T cells after posttransplantation cyclophosphamide. Profiling relied on immunoSEQ multiplex PCR, and the TCRdb table lists in-frame clones only, not all of them. The sample records under 75,000 clones, 85% to 95% being singletons. Sequencing used PBMCs. Receptors originate from a woman aged 25 to 39 in good health and a related stem cell transplant donor.

The rearrangement links TRBV13 to TRBJ2-7, with 8 bases identical to TRBD1. There are 15 residues in the CDR3. Germline V gene lookup returns CDR1 PRHDT and CDR2 FYEKMQ (reference sequence). The V and J ends lost 4 bases and 3 bases, in that order; junction bases with no gene match: 8. The CDR3, as DNA: TGTGCCAGCAGCTGGACCGGACAGGGCGACTACGAGCAGTACTTC. It is translated as CASSWTGQGDYEQYF.

The gene calls are TRBV5-4 and TRBJ2-5; maybe TRBD2 (6 bases). Trimming took off 2 bases at V and 6 bases at J, with 11 bases between the two ends. This CDR3 contains 13 residues. Germline V gives CDR1 SGHNT, CDR2 YYREEE (reference sequence). The CDR3 coding sequence is TGTGCCAGCAGCTTTGGCGGGGAAAAGACCCAGTACTTC. Translated, it gives CASSFGGEKTQYF. The variable domain in full, with the rest retrieved from reference TRBV5-4 and TRBJ2-5, is ETGVTQSPTHLIKTRGQQVTLRCSSQSGHNTVSWYQQALGQGPQFIFQYYREEENGRGNFPPRFSGLQFPNYSSELNVNALELDDSALYLCASSFGGEKTQYFGPGTRLLVL.

CDR3 in DNA: TGCGCCAGCAGCTTGGGACAGCGTCAAGAGACCCAGTACTTC. Translation gives CASSLGQRQETQYF. The gene calls are TRBV5-1 and TRBJ2-5; tentatively, D is TRBD1 (5 bases). Germline loops: CDR1 SGHRS, CDR2 YFSETQ. The length of the CDR3 is 14 residues. V dropped 0 bases and J dropped 2 bases, with 8 bases sitting between them.

Here the CDR3 reads CASSLTLGSGANVLTF. The CDR3 DNA is TGTGCCAGCAGCTTGACGCTCGGAAGTGGGGCCAACGTCCTGACTTTC. This chain connects TRBV5-6 to TRBJ2-6; D not certain. In germline, CDR1 is SGHDT, CDR2 YYEEEE. Trimming shortened V by 1 base and J by 3 bases, and 11 bases separated the two germline ends. The CDR3 is 16 amino acids.

The chain combines TRBV4-3 with TRBJ1-2; D gene ambiguous. The CDR3 extends over 15 amino acids. V lost 4 bases to trimming and J lost 4 bases, with 16 bases between them. CDR1 and CDR2 (germline): LGHNA, YSLEER. CDR3 in DNA: TGCGCCAGCAGCCCCAATCTCCTTGGGTTCTATGGCTACACCTTC. Translating gives CASSPNLLGFYGYTF.

The rearrangement uses TRBV10-3 and TRBJ1-4; a weak D match, TRBD1 (6 bases). Germline values: CDR1 ENHRY, CDR2 SYGVKD. Trimming stripped 5 bases from V and 8 bases from J, with 12 bases between. The CDR3 runs to 13 residues. CDR3 protein: CAISTGLREKLFF. The CDR3 coding sequence is TGTGCCATCAGTACAGGGCTTAGGGAAAAACTGTTTTTT.

This clone was seen a single time. The chain combines TRBV27 with TRBJ1-2; 7 bases map to TRBD1. The V gene end was trimmed by 5 bases and the J gene end by 4 bases; junction bases not matched to a gene: 10. The CDR3 is made up of 15 amino acids. Germline V gene lookup returns CDR1 MNHEY and CDR2 SMNVEV (reference sequence). DNA for the CDR3: TGTGCCAGCAGTCCCCTAGACAGGGAATTCTATGGCTACACCTTC. Encoded protein: CASSPLDREFYGYTF.

This chain joins TRBV7-8 and TRBJ2-7; no firm D call. Deletions cut 5 bases from V and 3 bases from J, with 11 bases between. This CDR3 spans 13 amino acids. The germline CDR1 and CDR2 sequences are SGHVS and FQNEAQ. CDR3 loop: CASSLRVNYEQYF. The CDR3 DNA reads as TGTGCCAGCAGCCTAAGGGTGAACTACGAGCAGTACTTC. The full variable domain, with the rest looked up from reference TRBV7-8 and TRBJ2-7, is GAGVSQSPRYKVAKRGQDVALRCDPISGHVSLFWYQQALGQGPEFLTYFQNEAQLDKSGLPSDRFFAERPEGSVSTLKIQRTQQEDSAVYLCASSLRVNYEQYFGPGTRLTVT.

This CDR3 reads CAISPGVDQPQHF. The CDR3 DNA sequence: TGTGCCATCAGTCCAGGGGTTGATCAGCCCCAGCATTTT. This chain connects TRBV10-3 to TRBJ1-5; tentative D call: TRBD1 (6 bases). V shed 5 bases and J shed 5 bases, with 10 bases lying between them. This CDR3 is 13 amino acids long. Germline CDR1 is ENHRY and CDR2 is SYGVKD.

The chain uses TRBV5-1 and TRBJ2-3; TRBD1 matches 7 bases. Losses at the gene ends were 0 bases for V and 7 bases for J; bases not matched to a gene: 5. The CDR3 covers 14 residues. The germline CDR1 and CDR2 sequences are SGHRS and YFSETQ. CDR3 DNA: TGCGCCAGCAGCTTGGAGGGGGCGGGTAATACGCAGTATTTT. It is translated as CASSLEGAGNTQYF.

The genes are TRBV19 and TRBJ1-2; tentative D call: TRBD1 (6 bases). The germline V gene encodes CDR1 LNHDA and CDR2 SQIVND (reference sequence). V lost 1 base to trimming and J lost 4 bases, with 13 bases between them. CDR3 size: 15 residues. The CDR3 coding sequence is TGTGCCAGTAGTATAGGACGAACAGGGACCTATGGCTACACCTTC. It codes for CASSIGRTGTYGYTF.

V and J are TRBV5-1 and TRBJ2-3; D is perhaps TRBD1 (5 bases). Trimming removed 4 bases from V and 0 bases from J, with 12 bases in between. This CDR3 comprises 15 residues. Germline V lookup: CDR1 SGHRS, CDR2 YFSETQ. This CDR3 is CASSRQSSSTDTQYF. CDR3 sequence (DNA): TGCGCCAGCAGCCGACAGAGCTCTAGCACAGATACGCAGTATTTT.

The V call is TRBV15, the J call TRBJ2-6; D is ambiguous. Germline V CDR1 and CDR2: LNHNV, YYDKDF (reference sequence). V gave up 2 bases and J gave up 0 bases, with 5 bases separating them. This CDR3 contains 15 residues. CDR3 sequence: CATSRSNSGANVLTF. The CDR3 nucleotides are TGTGCCACCAGCAGAAGTAACTCTGGGGCCAACGTCCTGACTTTC.

The CDR3 bases are TGTGCCAGCAGCACTAGACAGGGTAATCAGCCCCAGCATTTT. Amino acid sequence: CASSTRQGNQPQHF. This chain joins TRBV27 and TRBJ1-5; 7 bases align to TRBD1. The ends lost 6 bases at V and 4 bases at J; junction bases unmatched: 6. Germline assignment: CDR1 MNHEY and CDR2 SMNVEV (reference sequence). The CDR3 is 14 residues long.

The V call is TRBV7-2, the J call TRBJ2-1; D not resolved. This CDR3 is 13 amino acids long. The V end was cut by 1 base, the J end by 9 bases, with 10 bases between. Per the germline V gene, CDR1 is SGHTA and CDR2 is FQGNSA. The DNA of the CDR3 is TGTGCCAGCAGCTTAGGTGCGGCGCCTGAGCAGTTCTTC. It translates to CASSLGAAPEQFF.

V is TRBV7-3 and J is TRBJ1-1; D is uncertain. CDR1 is SGHTA and CDR2 is FQGTGA in the germline V gene. The ends were cut back, 4 bases at V and 1 base at J, with 7 bases in the middle. The length of the CDR3 is 13 residues. CDR3 DNA: TGTGCCAGCAGCTCGGTAGCGAACACTGAAGCTTTCTTT. It yields the protein CASSSVANTEAFF.

The J gene is TRBJ1-2, the V gene TRBV7-9; possible D gene TRBD1, 6 bases. V was trimmed by 1 base and J by 0 bases, leaving 9 bases between them. The CDR3 covers 15 residues. Germline V lookup: CDR1 SEHNR, CDR2 FQNEAQ (reference sequence). The CDR3 region is CASSLVTGSNYGYTF. CDR3 coding DNA: TGTGCCAGCAGCTTAGTAACAGGGTCTAACTATGGCTACACCTTC.

CDR3 DNA sequence: TGTGCCAGCAGCTTAGCGGGCGGAACTAACTATGGCTACACCTTC. Translation gives CASSLAGGTNYGYTF. The chain has TRBV7-9 and TRBJ1-2; D is uncertain. The CDR3 covers 15 residues. Germline loops: CDR1 SEHNR, CDR2 FQNEAQ (reference sequence). V lost 0 bases to trimming and J lost 0 bases, with 8 bases between them.

V usage is TRBV7-2 and J usage is TRBJ1-5; D perhaps matches TRBD1 (5 bases). Germline values: CDR1 SGHTA, CDR2 FQGNSA. The CDR3 extends over 14 amino acids. Trimming took 8 bases from V and 3 from J, leaving 14 bases between them. The CDR3 spells CASALGANNQPQHF. For the CDR3, the DNA is TGTGCCAGCGCTCTCGGGGCCAACAATCAGCCCCAGCATTTT.

The chain links TRBV2 to TRBJ2-7; 12 bases line up with TRBD1. The CDR3 covers 13 residues. J was trimmed by 4 bases and V by 8 bases; bases with no gene match: 3. Germline lookup yields CDR1 SNHLY and CDR2 FYNNEI. CDR3 nucleotide sequence: TGTGCCAGCGCGGGACAGGGGGCATACGAGCAGTACTTC. Protein product: CASAGQGAYEQYF.

CDR3 coding DNA: TGTGCCAGCAGCCAAGATTGGATCTTGGCAGGGAGAGTTTTCTTT. It translates to CASSQDWILAGRVFF. J is TRBJ1-1 and V is TRBV14, with D possibly TRBD1 on 5 matching bases. Germline lookup yields CDR1 SGHDN and CDR2 FVKESK. The germline V and J ends were trimmed by 0 bases and 13 bases, with 21 bases remaining between them. This CDR3 has 15 amino acids. Complete variable domain (other parts from reference TRBV14 and TRBJ1-1): EAGVTQFPSHSVIEKGQTVTLRCDPISGHDNLYWYRRVMGKEIKFLLHFVKESKQDESGMPNNRFLAERTGGTYSTLKVQPAELEDSGVYFCASSQDWILAGRVFFGQGTRLTVV.

V and J are TRBV11-2 and TRBJ2-5; perhaps TRBD2 as D (6 bases). This CDR3 has 16 residues. CDR1 and CDR2 from the germline V gene are SGHAT and FQNNGV. The ends were cut back, 1 base at V and 1 base at J, with 13 bases in the middle. The CDR3 bases are TGTGCCAGCAGCTTAGCGGCTAGCGTGGGCCAAGAGACCCAGTACTTC. Translating it yields CASSLAASVGQETQYF.

The chain couples TRBV19 to TRBJ1-1; a possible D gene is TRBD1 (6 bases). The CDR3 is 12 residues long. V lost 7 bases, J lost 6 bases, and 12 bases lay in between. Germline values: CDR1 LNHDA, CDR2 SQIVND (reference sequence). Here the CDR3 reads CASKRGASEAFF. In nucleotides, the CDR3 is TGTGCCAGTAAACGGGGGGCCTCTGAAGCTTTCTTT.

Points on this clone: An end of the junction differs from the germline gene, which may be a read error. This chain connects TRBV15 to TRBJ2-6, with 10 bases matching TRBD1. Germline V lookup: CDR1 LNHNV, CDR2 YYDKDF (reference sequence). The CDR3 sequence is 16 residues long. CDR3 loop: CATSRDPGTGDNVLTF. The DNA of the CDR3 is TGTGCCACCAGCAGAGACCCCGGGACAGGGGACAACGTCCTGACTTTC.

This chain uses TRBV10-3 with TRBJ2-3; TRBD2 matches 14 bases. Germline lookup yields CDR1 ENHRY and CDR2 SYGVKD. The CDR3 runs to 15 residues. The J segment lost 6 bases and the V segment lost 6 bases, leaving 5 bases of the junction unmatched. The CDR3 protein is CAIRTSGGAMDTQYF. CDR3 sequence (DNA): TGTGCCATCAGGACTAGCGGGGGGGCCATGGATACGCAGTATTTT.

The rearrangement links TRBV6-6 to TRBJ2-7; D possibly uses TRBD1 or TRBD2 (6 bases each). Germline CDR1 reads MNHNY; CDR2 reads SVGAGI (reference sequence). The CDR3 runs to 11 residues. This CDR3 reads CAGGTAYEQYF. The CDR3 coding sequence is TGTGCGGGGGGCACGGCCTACGAGCAGTACTTC.

The J gene is TRBJ2-5, the V gene TRBV5-1, with a tentative D call TRBD1 (5 bases). Trimming left V 0 bases short and J 7 bases short, with 22 bases between. Germline V gives CDR1 SGHRS, CDR2 YFSETQ. This CDR3 spans 17 amino acids. CDR3: CASSLDGLAIKTGTQYF. CDR3 sequence (DNA): TGCGCCAGCAGCTTGGATGGGTTAGCCATCAAAACAGGGACCCAGTACTTC.

CDR3 sequence: CASSPHGAEAFF. As DNA, the CDR3 is TGTGCCAGCAGCCCACATGGGGCTGAAGCTTTCTTT. The chain has TRBV9 and TRBJ1-1; no clear D gene. This CDR3 is 12 amino acids long. Trimming shortened V by 4 bases and J by 6 bases, and 10 bases separated the two germline ends. Germline assignment: CDR1 SGDLS and CDR2 YYNGEE.

The chain has TRBV6-1 and TRBJ1-1; the D is unclear. V was clipped by 6 bases and J by 2 bases, with 10 bases between them. The germline V gene encodes CDR1 MNHNS and CDR2 SASEGT. CDR3 length: 13 residues. The CDR3 loop is CASRRTTNTEAFF. The DNA of the CDR3 is TGTGCCAGCAGGAGGACTACAAACACTGAAGCTTTCTTT.